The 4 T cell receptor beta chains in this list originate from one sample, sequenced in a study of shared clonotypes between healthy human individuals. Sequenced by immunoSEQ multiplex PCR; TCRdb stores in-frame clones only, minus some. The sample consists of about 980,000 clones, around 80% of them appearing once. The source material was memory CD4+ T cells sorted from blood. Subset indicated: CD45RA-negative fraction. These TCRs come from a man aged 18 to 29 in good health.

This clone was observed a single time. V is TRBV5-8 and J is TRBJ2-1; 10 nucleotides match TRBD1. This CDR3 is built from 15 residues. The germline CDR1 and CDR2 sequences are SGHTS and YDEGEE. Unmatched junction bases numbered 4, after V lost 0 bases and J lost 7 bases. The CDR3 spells CASSLGDRGSNEQFF. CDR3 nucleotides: TGTGCCAGCAGCTTGGGGGACAGGGGTAGTAATGAGCAGTTCTTC.

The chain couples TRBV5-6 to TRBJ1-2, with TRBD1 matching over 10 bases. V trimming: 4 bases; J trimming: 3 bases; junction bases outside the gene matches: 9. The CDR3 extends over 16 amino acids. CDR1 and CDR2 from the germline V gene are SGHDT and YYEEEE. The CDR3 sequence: CASSNPGQGTHYGYTF. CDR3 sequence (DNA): TGTGCCAGCAGCAACCCGGGACAGGGGACTCACTATGGCTACACCTTC.

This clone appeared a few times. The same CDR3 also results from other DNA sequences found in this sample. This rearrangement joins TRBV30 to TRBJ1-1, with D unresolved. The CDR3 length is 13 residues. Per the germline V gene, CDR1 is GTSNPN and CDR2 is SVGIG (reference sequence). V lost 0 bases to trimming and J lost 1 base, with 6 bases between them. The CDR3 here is CAWSVRRNTEAFF. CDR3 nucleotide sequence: TGTGCCTGGAGTGTACGGCGGAACACTGAAGCTTTCTTT.

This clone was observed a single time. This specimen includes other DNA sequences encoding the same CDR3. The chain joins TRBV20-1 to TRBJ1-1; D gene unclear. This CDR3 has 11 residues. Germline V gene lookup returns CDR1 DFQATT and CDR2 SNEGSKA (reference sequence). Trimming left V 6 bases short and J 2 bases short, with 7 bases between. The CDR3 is CSAWENTEAFF. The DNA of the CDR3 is TGCAGTGCCTGGGAAAACACTGAAGCTTTCTTT.